These T cell receptor beta chains were read from a single sample in a study of response to subunit inactivated influenza vaccine. TCRdb ran MiXCR on the RT-PCR reads and lists one entry per CDR3 protein. Of 500,000 to 600,000 distinct CDR3 sequences in the sample, 7.5% to 8.5% were seen once. The material was PBMCs from blood, obtained 23 months after vaccination. These receptors all come from a man between 50 and 75 years old who received an inactivated influenza vaccine. Both conserved end residues are part of each CDR3. A D gene is named only where the DNA matches it firmly. Not all rows give a size; the values are once, few, many and, for expanded clones, a class.

D gene,J gene,CDR3 length,clone size,V gene,CDR3 protein,CDR3 DNA
TRBD1,TRBJ2-1,13,few,TRBV25-1,CASSRTGGYEQFF,TGTGCCAGCAGTAGGACAGGGGGGTATGAGCAGTTCTTC
TRBD1,TRBJ2-3,17,.,TRBV7-6,CASSPITQGRRTDTQYF,TGTGCCAGCAGCCCTATAACACAGGGGCGTAGAACAGATACGCAGTATTTT
.,TRBJ2-6,19,.,TRBV4-1,CASSQDWRTVVSGANVLTF,TGCGCCAGCAGCCAAGATTGGCGGACAGTTGTCTCTGGGGCCAACGTCCTGACTTTC
.,TRBJ2-1,14,.,TRBV28,CASSFRRARNEQFF,TGTGCCAGCAGTTTTAGGAGGGCGAGGAATGAGCAGTTCTTC
.,TRBJ1-2,15,.,TRBV4-2,CASSQGQQINYGYTF,TGTGCCAGCAGCCAAGGGCAGCAAATTAACTATGGCTACACCTTC
.,TRBJ2-7,11,.,TRBV5-1,CASRLNYEQYF,TGCGCCAGCAGGCTAAACTACGAGCAGTACTTC
.,TRBJ2-7,13,few,TRBV6-2/TRBV6-3,CASRRDSLYEQYF,TGTGCCAGCAGGCGGGACAGCCTTTACGAGCAGTACTTC
.,TRBJ2-5,10,.,TRBV29-1,CSVVGDTQYF,TGCAGCGTTGTCGGAGATACCCAGTACTTC
.,TRBJ2-3,14,few,TRBV20-1,CSAARSSYTDTQYF,TGCAGTGCTGCCAGATCTAGCTACACAGATACGCAGTATTTT
.,TRBJ2-3,14,few,TRBV20-1,CSMGGADSTDTQYF,TGCAGTATGGGGGGAGCGGACAGCACAGATACGCAGTATTTT
.,TRBJ1-1,15,few,TRBV6-1,CASTDPHGGGTEAFF,TGTGCCAGCACCGATCCGCACGGTGGGGGCACTGAAGCTTTCTTT
.,TRBJ1-1,15,.,TRBV4-1,CASSQVGTVNTEAFF,TGCGCCAGCAGCCAAGTGGGGACGGTGAACACTGAAGCTTTCTTT
TRBD1,TRBJ1-4,15,few,TRBV12-3/TRBV12-4,CASSPGGGSYEKLFF,TGTGCCAGCAGTCCGGGAGGGGGCTCATATGAAAAACTGTTTTTT
TRBD2,TRBJ2-1,16,many,TRBV5-1,CASSLAPTSGNNEQFF,TGCGCCAGCAGCTTGGCCCCGACTAGCGGTAACAATGAGCAGTTCTTC
.,TRBJ2-7,13,few,TRBV11-3,CASSLSYTYEQYF,TGTGCCAGCAGCTTATCCTATACCTACGAGCAGTACTTC
TRBD2,TRBJ2-7,15,.,TRBV7-2,CASSRWTSADSEQYF,TGTGCCAGCAGCCGTTGGACTAGCGCCGACTCCGAGCAGTACTTC
.,TRBJ2-3,13,many,TRBV28,CASSRTSTDTQYF,TGTGCCAGCAGCCGTACTAGCACAGATACGCAGTATTTT
TRBD2,TRBJ2-7,14,many,TRBV7-2,CASSFTSGRYEQYF,TGTGCCAGCAGCTTCACTAGCGGGAGATACGAGCAGTACTTC
TRBD1,TRBJ1-6,13,.,TRBV3-1,CASSHTSGTELHF,TGTGCCAGCAGCCATACATCCGGGACAGAGCTCCACTTT
.,TRBJ2-2,15,many,TRBV12-3/TRBV12-4,CASSLGHINTGELFF,TGTGCCAGCAGTTTGGGACACATAAACACCGGGGAGCTGTTTTTT
.,TRBJ1-1,12,few,TRBV7-8,CASSFADGGAFF,TGTGCCAGCAGCTTTGCGGATGGGGGAGCTTTCTTT
.,TRBJ2-7,16,many,TRBV6-5,CASSYGTHGVSYEQYF,TGTGCCAGCAGTTACGGTACCCACGGGGTGTCCTACGAGCAGTACTTC